These 6 T cell receptor beta chains were sequenced from one sample in a study of high-grade serous ovarian cancer treatment subgroups. The data were produced by immunoSEQ multiplex PCR, yet TCRdb's version contains in-frame clones alone and is incomplete. The sample contains fewer than 20,000 clones, about 75% of which appear only once. Tumor samples were obtained before definitive surgery or chemotherapy. The sequenced sample was tumor tissue. These TCRs come from a human donor with high-grade serous ovarian cancer.

A single count supports this clone. V is TRBV5-1 and J is TRBJ1-1, with TRBD1 as a possible D gene (5 bases). Trimming took 0 bases from V and 0 from J, leaving 9 bases between them. The germline gives CDR1 SGHRS, CDR2 YFSETQ. CDR3 length: 15 residues. This CDR3 is CASSLDGGLNTEAFF. DNA of the CDR3: TGCGCCAGCAGCTTGGACGGGGGACTGAACACTGAAGCTTTCTTT.

The rearrangement uses TRBV19 and TRBJ1-5; D unclear. V lost 3 bases and J 0 bases, leaving 9 bases between the germline ends. Germline CDR1 LNHDA, CDR2 SQIVND (reference sequence). The CDR3 consists of 15 residues. The CDR3 sequence: CASSIGSNSNQPQHF. The CDR3 DNA reads as TGTGCCAGTAGTATTGGTTCAAATAGCAATCAGCCCCAGCATTTT.

The rearrangement uses TRBV7-2 and TRBJ2-3, with a possible D match to TRBD1 (6 bases). Germline V gene lookup returns CDR1 SGHTA and CDR2 FQGNSA. V shed 5 bases and J shed 6 bases, with 30 bases lying between them. The CDR3 has 19 residues. The CDR3: CASSRYLTGTILSADTQYF. The CDR3 DNA sequence: TGTGCCAGCAGCCGCTACTTAACCGGGACAATACTCTCGGCGGATACGCAGTATTTT.

CDR3 DNA sequence: TGTGCCAGCAGCTTACCACACCCAGGGCGAAACACCATATATTTT. The encoded protein is CASSLPHPGRNTIYF. The gene calls are TRBV7-9 and TRBJ1-3, with D perhaps matching TRBD1 (5 bases). Germline CDR1 reads SEHNR; CDR2 reads FQNEAQ (reference sequence). The CDR3 totals 15 residues. Trimming left V 2 bases short and J 5 bases short, with 13 bases between.

With regard to this clone: A junction boundary mismatches the germline segment, possibly from a read error. V gene TRBV7-8 combines with J gene TRBJ1-1; D remains ambiguous. This CDR3 region has 14 residues. Germline lookup yields CDR1 SGHVS and CDR2 FQNEAQ. The CDR3 here is CTSKRWELSTEAFF. CDR3 in DNA: TGTACCAGCAAGCGGTGGGAGTTGAGCACTGAAGCTTTCTTT.

This chain links TRBV6-6 with TRBJ2-7; D possibly corresponds to TRBD1 (5 bases). The CDR3 consists of 12 residues. Trimming pared 6 bases from V and 3 bases from J, leaving 9 bases between. The germline V gene has CDR1 MNHNY and CDR2 SVGAGI (reference sequence). CDR3: CASSQGYYEQYF. The CDR3 bases are TGTGCCAGCAGCCAGGGTTACTACGAGCAGTACTTC.